The 23 T cell receptor beta chains reported below all come from one sample, sequenced in a study of blood T cell repertoires in COVID-19. TCRdb's copy holds only in-frame clones and misses some; the assay was immunoSEQ multiplex PCR. Here the sample spans some 260,000 clones, approximately 91% being singletons. Sequencing was carried out using peripheral blood. The receptors originated from a woman in her thirties or forties who had recovered from COVID-19.

The chain has TRBV7-2 and TRBJ2-2; D is perhaps TRBD2 (6 bases). This CDR3 is 13 amino acids long. With 2 bases removed from V and 9 bases from J, the gap between germline ends came to 10 bases. Germline V CDR1 and CDR2: SGHTA, FQGNSA. The CDR3 loop is CASSLYAGRELFF. In nucleotides, the CDR3 is TGTGCCAGCAGCTTATATGCGGGACGGGAGCTGTTTTTT.

The V and J genes are TRBV7-2 and TRBJ1-2, with D perhaps TRBD1 (6 bases). V lost 2 bases to trimming and J lost 8 bases, with 12 bases between them. This CDR3 spans 13 amino acids. Germline loops: CDR1 SGHTA, CDR2 FQGNSA. CDR3 coding DNA: TGTGCCAGCAGCTTATTACAGGGCGGAGGCTACACCTTC. It is translated as CASSLLQGGGYTF.

The CDR3: CASSVGVRATSDSPLHF. In DNA form, the CDR3 reads TGTGCCAGCAGCGTAGGTGTCAGGGCGACATCGGATTCACCCCTCCACTTT. The chain joins TRBV9 to TRBJ1-6; D is possibly TRBD1 (5 bases). Trimming left V 0 bases short and J 8 bases short, with 18 bases between. Germline values: CDR1 SGDLS, CDR2 YYNGEE. CDR3 size: 17 residues. The full variable domain, with the rest looked up from reference TRBV9 and TRBJ1-6, is DSGVTQTPKHLITATGQRVTLRCSPRSGDLSVYWYQQSLDQGLQFLIQYYNGEERAKGNILERFSAQQFPDLHSELNLSSLELGDSALYFCASSVGVRATSDSPLHFGNGTRLTVT.

The rearrangement uses TRBV13 and TRBJ1-2; TRBD1 agrees at 12 bases. The length of the CDR3 is 14 residues. With V trimmed by 4 bases and J by 8 bases, 5 bases remained unmatched. CDR1 and CDR2 (germline): PRHDT, FYEKMQ (reference sequence). The CDR3: CASSSYGTGGGYTF. CDR3 nucleotide sequence: TGTGCCAGCAGCTCCTACGGGACAGGGGGCGGCTACACCTTC.

The chain couples TRBV6-6 to TRBJ1-2; the D gene is possibly TRBD1 (6 bases). Germline V CDR1 and CDR2: MNHNY, SVGAGI (reference sequence). Trimming shortened V by 6 bases and J by 6 bases, and 14 bases separated the two germline ends. CDR3 length: 13 residues. DNA for the CDR3: TGTGCCAGCAGCCTACAGGGATCTGATGGCTACACCTTC. Its protein product is CASSLQGSDGYTF.

This clone has more than one count but fewer than ten. The chain has TRBV5-1 and TRBJ2-3; 9 positions agree with TRBD2. The CDR3 is 16 residues long. Germline V lookup: CDR1 SGHRS, CDR2 YFSETQ. V was clipped by 1 base and J by 4 bases; unmatched bases: 7. CDR3 in DNA: TGCGCCAGCAGCTTGACGTTAGCGGGGGCCCCAGATACGCAGTATTTT. Translating it yields CASSLTLAGAPDTQYF.

The chain couples TRBV7-9 to TRBJ1-4, with D maybe TRBD1 (5 bases). The CDR3 is made up of 15 amino acids. The V and J ends lost 1 base and 0 bases respectively, with 6 bases between them. The germline gives CDR1 SEHNR, CDR2 FQNEAQ (reference sequence). As DNA, the CDR3 is TGTGCCAGCAGCTTAGAGGGGACAACTAATGAAAAACTGTTTTTT. It specifies CASSLEGTTNEKLFF.

DNA of the CDR3: TGTGCCAGCTCACGGACTAGCGGGTTGGAAGTTAAACCCTACGAGCAGTACTTC. This codes for CASSRTSGLEVKPYEQYF. V usage is TRBV18 and J usage is TRBJ2-7; the match to TRBD2 covers 11 bases. V shed 4 bases and J 2 bases; nucleotides not matched to a gene: 13. The germline V gene encodes CDR1 KGHSH and CDR2 LQKENI. CDR3 length: 18 amino acids.

V usage is TRBV24-1 and J usage is TRBJ2-1; D unclear. The CDR3 consists of 14 residues. Trimming cost V 5 bases and J 1 base, with 8 bases left between them. CDR1 is KGHDR, CDR2 SFDVKD, per germline. CDR3 region: CATSGGNSYNEQFF. CDR3 nucleotide sequence: TGTGCCACCAGTGGAGGCAATTCCTACAATGAGCAGTTCTTC.

V gene TRBV9 combines with J gene TRBJ1-3; D call uncertain. The germline V gene encodes CDR1 SGDLS and CDR2 YYNGEE. The CDR3 is 18 amino acids. V was clipped by 0 bases and J by 0 bases, with 16 bases between them. The CDR3: CASSVGLGGLSSGNTIYF. The CDR3 DNA reads as TGTGCCAGCAGCGTAGGCCTTGGAGGGCTCTCCTCTGGAAACACCATATATTTT. Combining the CDR3 with reference TRBV9 and TRBJ1-3 gives the whole variable domain DSGVTQTPKHLITATGQRVTLRCSPRSGDLSVYWYQQSLDQGLQFLIQYYNGEERAKGNILERFSAQQFPDLHSELNLSSLELGDSALYFCASSVGLGGLSSGNTIYFGEGSWLTVV.

This clone was seen only a few times. V is TRBV2 and J is TRBJ2-1; D is possibly TRBD2 (5 bases). The CDR3 is 14 amino acids. The V end lost 4 bases, the J end lost 3 bases, and 10 bases lay between the germline ends. CDR1 is SNHLY, CDR2 FYNNEI, per germline. The CDR3 region is CASSGTRGYNEQFF. Here the CDR3 DNA reads TGTGCCAGCAGTGGTACCCGGGGCTACAATGAGCAGTTCTTC.

This clone appeared once. The chain links TRBV7-2 to TRBJ2-1; 7 bases map to TRBD2. The V gene's germline CDR1 is SGHTA and CDR2 FQGNSA. The ends lost 6 bases at V and 1 base at J; junction bases unmatched: 3. This CDR3 has 14 amino acids. The DNA of the CDR3 is TGTGCCAGCAGTCGGCGGGAGTCCTACAATGAGCAGTTCTTC. It specifies CASSRRESYNEQFF.

The chain recombines TRBV5-1 with TRBJ2-2; 8 nucleotides align to TRBD2. With 4 bases clipped from V and 6 bases from J, the junction kept 8 bases outside the gene matches. This CDR3 has 15 amino acids. Germline V lookup: CDR1 SGHRS, CDR2 YFSETQ. In DNA, the CDR3 is TGCGCCAGCAGCCTGGGCGGGGGGCCGGCCGGGGAGCTGTTTTTT. Its translation: CASSLGGGPAGELFF.

The chain recombines TRBV7-2 with TRBJ1-2; no definite D call. This CDR3 spans 13 amino acids. Deletions cut 2 bases from V and 4 bases from J, with 8 bases between. CDR1 is SGHTA and CDR2 is FQGNSA in the germline V gene. This CDR3 reads CASSLLGIYGYTF. Written as DNA, the CDR3 is TGTGCCAGCAGCTTACTCGGGATCTATGGCTACACCTTC.

The V and J genes are TRBV19 and TRBJ2-7; TRBD1 matches 7 bases. V lost 3 bases, J lost 5 bases, and 7 bases stayed unmatched. Germline assignment: CDR1 LNHDA and CDR2 SQIVND (reference sequence). The CDR3 contains 14 residues. The CDR3 region is CASSIGTEQNEQYF. CDR3 DNA sequence: TGTGCCAGTAGTATTGGGACAGAACAGAACGAGCAGTACTTC.

V gene TRBV18 combines with J gene TRBJ1-1, with 8 bases lining up with TRBD1. Per germline, CDR1 KGHSH and CDR2 LQKENI. V was pared by 3 bases and J by 5 bases, with 8 bases of the junction left unmatched. CDR3 length: 15 residues. CDR3 loop: CASSPRGLEFTEAFF. The CDR3 DNA is TGTGCCAGCTCACCCAGGGGGCTGGAGTTTACTGAAGCTTTCTTT.

The sample holds one count of this clone. The rearrangement links TRBV18 to TRBJ2-2; D gene unclear. From germline, CDR1 is KGHSH and CDR2 LQKENI. The CDR3 sequence is 14 residues long. V gave up 2 bases and J gave up 2 bases, with 6 bases separating them. The CDR3 DNA reads TGTGCCAGCTCACCATTCACAAACACCGGGGAGCTGTTTTTT. Encoded protein: CASSPFTNTGELFF.

The chain uses TRBV29-1 and TRBJ2-1, with TRBD1 matching 11 bases. Germline CDR1 reads SQVTM; CDR2 reads ANQGSEA. There are 18 residues in the CDR3. J was trimmed by 5 bases and V by 4 bases; bases with no gene match: 16. CDR3 region: CSVARNRDRGTINNEQFF. The CDR3 DNA reads TGCAGCGTTGCACGAAACCGGGACAGGGGGACGATAAACAATGAGCAGTTCTTC.

The V gene is TRBV19, the J gene TRBJ2-1; the D is unclear. CDR3 length: 14 amino acids. Germline CDR1 is LNHDA and CDR2 is SQIVND (reference sequence). Trimming took 3 bases from V and 8 from J, leaving 14 bases between them. Here the CDR3 DNA reads TGTGCCAGTAGTATTGGAGTCCCTGTGGATGAGCAGTTCTTC. It translates to CASSIGVPVDEQFF.

V and J are TRBV7-8 and TRBJ2-7; 10 nucleotides match TRBD1. Germline CDR1 reads SGHVS; CDR2 reads FQNEAQ. This CDR3 is built from 16 residues. Germline trimming cut 5 bases from V and 1 base from J; bases unmatched to any gene: 8. CDR3 coding DNA: TGTGCCAGCAGCGCGAAACGGGGACAGGGGTCCTACGAGCAGTACTTC. Protein: CASSAKRGQGSYEQYF. The whole variable domain, filled in from reference TRBV7-8 and TRBJ2-7, reads GAGVSQSPRYKVAKRGQDVALRCDPISGHVSLFWYQQALGQGPEFLTYFQNEAQLDKSGLPSDRFFAERPEGSVSTLKIQRTQQEDSAVYLCASSAKRGQGSYEQYFGPGTRLTVT.

V gene TRBV18 combines with J gene TRBJ1-1; D is perhaps TRBD1 (6 bases). Germline CDR1 and CDR2: KGHSH and LQKENI. The CDR3 consists of 14 residues. V gave up 6 bases and J gave up 0 bases, with 11 bases separating them. DNA of the CDR3: TGTGCCAGCTCGTCGGACAGATTGAACACTGAAGCTTTCTTT. It translates to CASSSDRLNTEAFF.

The CDR3 coding sequence is TGTGCCAGCAGCTTATTTGGGGAGTCCTCTGGAAACACCATATATTTT. Protein product: CASSLFGESSGNTIYF. The J gene is TRBJ1-3, the V gene TRBV7-9; D is unclear. Per germline, CDR1 SEHNR and CDR2 FQNEAQ (reference sequence). The CDR3 loop spans 16 amino acids. Trimming stripped 2 bases from V and 0 bases from J, with 11 bases between.

V and J are TRBV24-1 and TRBJ2-5; 8 bases align to TRBD1. J gave up 3 bases and V 2 bases, and 4 bases lay outside the gene matches. The CDR3 contains 15 residues. Per the germline V gene, CDR1 is KGHDR and CDR2 is SFDVKD. The CDR3 is CATSDSTGVKETQYF. The CDR3 nucleotides are TGTGCCACCAGTGATTCGACAGGGGTGAAAGAGACCCAGTACTTC.